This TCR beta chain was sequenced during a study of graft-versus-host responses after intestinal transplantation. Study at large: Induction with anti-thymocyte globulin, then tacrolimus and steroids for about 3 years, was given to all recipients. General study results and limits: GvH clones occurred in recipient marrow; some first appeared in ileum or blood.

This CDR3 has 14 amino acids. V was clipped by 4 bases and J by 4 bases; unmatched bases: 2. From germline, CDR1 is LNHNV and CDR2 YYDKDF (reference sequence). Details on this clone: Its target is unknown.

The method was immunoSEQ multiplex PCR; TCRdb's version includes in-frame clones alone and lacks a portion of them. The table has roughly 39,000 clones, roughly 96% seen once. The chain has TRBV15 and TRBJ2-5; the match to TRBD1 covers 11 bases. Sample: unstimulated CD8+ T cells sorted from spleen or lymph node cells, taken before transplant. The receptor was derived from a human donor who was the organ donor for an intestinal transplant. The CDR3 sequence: CATSKDRGRETQYF. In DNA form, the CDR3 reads TGTGCCACCAGCAAGGACAGGGGGCGAGAGACCCAGTACTTC.